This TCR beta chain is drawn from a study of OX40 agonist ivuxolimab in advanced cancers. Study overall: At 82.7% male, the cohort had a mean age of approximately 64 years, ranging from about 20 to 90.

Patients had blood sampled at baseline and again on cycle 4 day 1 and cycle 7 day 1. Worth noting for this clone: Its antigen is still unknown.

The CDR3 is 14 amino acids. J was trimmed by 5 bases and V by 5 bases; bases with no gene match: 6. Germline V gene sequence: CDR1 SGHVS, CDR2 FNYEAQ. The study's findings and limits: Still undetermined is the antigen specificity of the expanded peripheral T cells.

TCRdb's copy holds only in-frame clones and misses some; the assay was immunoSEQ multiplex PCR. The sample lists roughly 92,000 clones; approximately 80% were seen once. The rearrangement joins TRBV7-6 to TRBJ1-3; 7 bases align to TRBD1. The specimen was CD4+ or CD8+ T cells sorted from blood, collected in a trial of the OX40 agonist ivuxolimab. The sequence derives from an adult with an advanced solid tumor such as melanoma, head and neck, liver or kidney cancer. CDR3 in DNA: TGTGCCAGCAGCGCAACAGGGGTCAGAAACACCATATATTTT. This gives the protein CASSATGVRNTIYF.